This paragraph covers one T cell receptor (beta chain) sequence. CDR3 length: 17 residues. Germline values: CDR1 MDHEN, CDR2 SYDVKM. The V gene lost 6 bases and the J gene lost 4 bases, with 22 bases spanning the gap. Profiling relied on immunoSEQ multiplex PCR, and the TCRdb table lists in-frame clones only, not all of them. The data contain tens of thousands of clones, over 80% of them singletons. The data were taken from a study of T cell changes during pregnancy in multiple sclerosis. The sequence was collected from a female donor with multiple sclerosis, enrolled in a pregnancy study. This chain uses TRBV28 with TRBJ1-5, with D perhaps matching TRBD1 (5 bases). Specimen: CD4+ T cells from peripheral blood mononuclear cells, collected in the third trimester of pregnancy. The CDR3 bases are TGTGCCAGCAGGGGGGGGGTTGGGCAGAGAAATAATCAGCCCCAGCATTTT. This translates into CASRGGVGQRNNQPQHF.